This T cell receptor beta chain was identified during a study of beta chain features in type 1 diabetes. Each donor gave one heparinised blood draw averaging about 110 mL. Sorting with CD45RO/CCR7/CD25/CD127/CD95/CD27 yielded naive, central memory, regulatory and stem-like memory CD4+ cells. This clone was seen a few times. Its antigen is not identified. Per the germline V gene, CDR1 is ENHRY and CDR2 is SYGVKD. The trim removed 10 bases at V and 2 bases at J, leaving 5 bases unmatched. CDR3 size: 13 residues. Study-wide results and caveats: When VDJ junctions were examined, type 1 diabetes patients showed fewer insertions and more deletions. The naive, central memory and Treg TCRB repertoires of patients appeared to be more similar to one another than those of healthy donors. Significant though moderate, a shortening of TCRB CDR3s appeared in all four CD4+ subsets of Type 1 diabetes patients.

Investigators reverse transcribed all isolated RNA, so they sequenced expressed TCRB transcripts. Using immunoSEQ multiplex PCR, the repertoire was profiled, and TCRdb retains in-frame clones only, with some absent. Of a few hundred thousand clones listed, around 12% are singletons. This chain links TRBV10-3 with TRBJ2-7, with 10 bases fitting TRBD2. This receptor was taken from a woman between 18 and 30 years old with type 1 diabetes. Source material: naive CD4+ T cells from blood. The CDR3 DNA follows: TGTGCCACCTCAAGCGGGGGGGCCTACGAGCAGTACTTC. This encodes CATSSGGAYEQYF.